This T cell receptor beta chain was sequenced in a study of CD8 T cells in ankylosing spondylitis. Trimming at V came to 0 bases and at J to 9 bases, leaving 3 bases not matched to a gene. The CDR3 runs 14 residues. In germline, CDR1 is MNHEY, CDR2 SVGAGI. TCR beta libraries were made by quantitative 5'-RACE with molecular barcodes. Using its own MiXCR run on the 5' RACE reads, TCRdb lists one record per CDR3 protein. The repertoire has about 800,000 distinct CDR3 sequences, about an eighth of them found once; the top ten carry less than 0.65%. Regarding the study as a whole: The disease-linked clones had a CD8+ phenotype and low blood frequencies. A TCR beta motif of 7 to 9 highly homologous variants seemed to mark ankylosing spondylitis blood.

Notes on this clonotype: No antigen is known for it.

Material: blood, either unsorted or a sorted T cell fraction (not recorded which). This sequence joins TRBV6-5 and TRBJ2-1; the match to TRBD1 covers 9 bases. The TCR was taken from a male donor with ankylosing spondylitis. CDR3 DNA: TGTGCCAGCAGTTACTCCTCGGACAGGGGTGAGCAGTTCTTC. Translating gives CASSYSSDRGEQFF.